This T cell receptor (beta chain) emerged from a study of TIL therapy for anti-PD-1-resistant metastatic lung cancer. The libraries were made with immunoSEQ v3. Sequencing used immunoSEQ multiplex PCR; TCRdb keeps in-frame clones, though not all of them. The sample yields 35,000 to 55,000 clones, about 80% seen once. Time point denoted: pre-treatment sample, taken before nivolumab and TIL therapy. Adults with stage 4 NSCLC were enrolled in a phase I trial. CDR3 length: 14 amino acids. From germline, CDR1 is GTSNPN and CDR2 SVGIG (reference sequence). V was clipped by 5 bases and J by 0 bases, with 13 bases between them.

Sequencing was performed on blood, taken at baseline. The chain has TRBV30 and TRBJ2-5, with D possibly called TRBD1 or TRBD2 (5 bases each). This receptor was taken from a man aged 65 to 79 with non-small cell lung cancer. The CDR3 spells CAWGGDSHQETQYF. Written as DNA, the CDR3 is TGTGCCTGGGGGGGAGATAGCCACCAAGAGACCCAGTACTTC.